These 8 T cell receptor beta chains were all obtained from the same sample, sequenced in a study of blood T cell repertoires in COVID-19. TCRdb keeps only in-frame clones here, not all; method: immunoSEQ multiplex PCR. Of 150,000 to 200,000 clones detected, 75% to 90% appear once; the ten largest clones hold 2.1%. Sequencing used peripheral blood. Every receptor here comes from a man between 65 and 85 years old with active or convalescent COVID-19.

This clone has only one observation. The chain uses TRBV7-6 and TRBJ2-5; a weak D match, TRBD2 (6 bases). Germline V gene data show CDR1 as SGHVS and CDR2 as FNYEAQ. This CDR3 region has 16 residues. V was shortened by 5 bases and J by 0 bases, with 16 bases between the two germline ends. This CDR3 reads CASSLTSGRNQETQYF. DNA for the CDR3: TGTGCCAGCAGCCTGACATCGGGGAGGAACCAAGAGACCCAGTACTTC. The full variable domain, completed using reference TRBV7-6 and TRBJ2-5, is GAGVSQSPRYKVTKRGQDVALRCDPISGHVSLYWYRQALGQGPEFLTYFNYEAQQDKSGLPNDRFSAERPEGSISTLTIQRTEQRDSAMYRCASSLTSGRNQETQYFGPGTRLLVL.

The chain recombines TRBV11-2 with TRBJ2-7; TRBD2 might be the D (5 bases). The CDR3 length is 13 residues. V lost 5 bases and J lost 2, with 10 bases in between. Germline CDR1 and CDR2: SGHAT and FQNNGV. DNA for the CDR3: TGTGCCAGCAGCCCGGTCGGGACCTACGAGCAGTACTTC. Its protein product is CASSPVGTYEQYF.

This clone has just one count. This chain joins TRBV6-2 or TRBV6-3 and TRBJ1-4; the D gene is possibly TRBD1 (6 bases). CDR1 is MNHEY and CDR2 is SVGEGT in the germline V gene. The CDR3 has 15 residues. V lost 5 bases to trimming and J lost 0 bases, with 10 bases between them. CDR3 in amino acids: CASSPGQTTNEKLFF. The CDR3 DNA reads TGTGCCAGCAGTCCGGGACAAACAACTAATGAAAAACTGTTTTTT.

The chain is built from TRBV19 and TRBJ2-5; TRBD2 aligns across 7 bases. Germline lookup yields CDR1 LNHDA and CDR2 SQIVND (reference sequence). The CDR3 extends over 14 amino acids. V shed 4 bases, J shed 1 base, and the junction held 3 bases outside the gene matches. The CDR3 coding sequence is TGTGCCAGTAGTACCTGGGGGGGCCAAGAGACCCAGTACTTC. Amino acids: CASSTWGGQETQYF.

The CDR3 reads CASSRNGEPRYTF. CDR3 nucleotides: TGTGCCAGCAGTAGAAACGGGGAACCTCGCTACACCTTC. V usage is TRBV28 and J usage is TRBJ1-2; D not resolved. Germline V gene data show CDR1 as MDHEN and CDR2 as SYDVKM. The length of the CDR3 is 13 residues. The germline V and J ends were trimmed by 5 bases and 9 bases, with 16 bases remaining between them.

This sequence joins TRBV10-3 and TRBJ1-3; the D gene is possibly TRBD1 (6 bases). Germline V CDR1 and CDR2: ENHRY, SYGVKD. V was clipped by 8 bases and J by 2 bases, with 10 bases between them. This CDR3 region has 13 residues. This CDR3 is CAIGGGPGNTIYF. The CDR3 region has the DNA TGTGCCATCGGTGGGGGGCCTGGAAACACCATATATTTT.

The chain recombines TRBV19 with TRBJ2-1; 8 nucleotides line up with TRBD2. CDR3 length equals 17 residues. Trimming at V came to 6 bases and at J to 4 bases, leaving 14 bases not matched to a gene. Germline V lookup: CDR1 LNHDA, CDR2 SQIVND (reference sequence). The DNA for the CDR3 is TGTGCCAGTAGCCTGCGGGGGGCCCCCTATATATACAATGAGCAGTTCTTC. Translating it yields CASSLRGAPYIYNEQFF. The full variable domain, completed using reference TRBV19 and TRBJ2-1, is DGGITQSPKYLFRKEGQNVTLSCEQNLNHDAMYWYRQDPGQGLRLIYYSQIVNDFQKGDIAEGYSVSREKKESFPLTVTSAQKNPTAFYLCASSLRGAPYIYNEQFFGPGTRLTVL.

V and J are TRBV6-5 and TRBJ1-3, with D possibly TRBD1 on 5 matching bases. The CDR3 is 15 amino acids. The germline V gene encodes CDR1 MNHEY and CDR2 SVGAGI. V lost 7 bases and J lost 0, with 13 bases in between. CDR3 bases: TGTGCCAGCAAAGGGAGGGGACGCTCTGGAAACACCATATATTTT. Its protein product is CASKGRGRSGNTIYF.